Shown below are 9 T cell receptor beta chains from a single sample sequenced in a study of shared clonotypes between healthy human individuals. The protocol was immunoSEQ multiplex PCR, while the TCRdb copy is restricted to in-frame clones and leaves out a portion. The table has around 1.5 million clones, under 99% seen once; the top ten hold about 0.45%. The source material was naive CD4+ T cells sorted from blood. The sample's subset: CD45RA+ positively selected. These receptor sequences come from a man aged 25 to 40 in good health.

V is TRBV19 and J is TRBJ2-2; D gene ambiguous. The germline V gene encodes CDR1 LNHDA and CDR2 SQIVND (reference sequence). The CDR3 length is 18 residues. The ends were cut back, 10 bases at V and 0 bases at J, with 24 bases in the middle. In DNA, the CDR3 is TGTGCCACCCGAGATATATCACAACGGATAACGAACACCGGGGAGCTGTTTTTT. Protein sequence: CATRDISQRITNTGELFF.

This clone has just one count. The junction does not match germline at one end; this may be a read error. V and J are TRBV7-8 and TRBJ2-7; 10 bases match TRBD1. CDR1 is SGHVS, CDR2 FQNEAQ, per germline. The CDR3 has 12 amino acids. DNA of the CDR3: TGTGCCAGCAGCCCGAGGGGACAGGGGTATTTCTTC. It translates to CASSPRGQGYFF.

The chain is built from TRBV28 and TRBJ2-3, with D possibly being TRBD2 (7 bases). Germline loops: CDR1 MDHEN, CDR2 SYDVKM. V was cut by 5 bases and J by 2 bases, with 17 bases left in between. This CDR3 comprises 16 residues. CDR3: CASSNRGGAPTDTQYF. The CDR3 bases are TGTGCCAGCAGTAACCGAGGGGGGGCCCCCACAGATACGCAGTATTTT.

The chain joins TRBV5-8 to TRBJ2-1; D is possibly TRBD1 (6 bases). With 4 bases removed from V and 0 bases from J, the gap between germline ends came to 11 bases. The CDR3 is 15 amino acids. Per the germline V gene, CDR1 is SGHTS and CDR2 is YDEGEE. This CDR3 is CASSIRGSSYNEQFF. CDR3 sequence (DNA): TGTGCCAGCAGCATTAGGGGGAGCTCCTACAATGAGCAGTTCTTC.

CDR3: CASSKRIDRGAGELFF. CDR3 in DNA: TGCGCCAGCAGCAAGAGAATCGACAGGGGCGCCGGGGAGCTGTTTTTT. The V gene is TRBV5-1, the J gene TRBJ2-2; 8 nucleotides agree with TRBD1. Per the germline V gene, CDR1 is SGHRS and CDR2 is YFSETQ. The CDR3 consists of 16 residues. Trimming cost V 4 bases and J 6 bases; bases outside gene matches: 11.

This chain connects TRBV19 to TRBJ2-7, with 8 bases fitting TRBD1. Germline trimming cut 5 bases from V and 0 bases from J; bases unmatched to any gene: 9. Germline values: CDR1 LNHDA, CDR2 SQIVND (reference sequence). The CDR3 has 16 residues. CDR3: CASSSAGGSSSYEQYF. DNA for the CDR3: TGTGCCAGTAGTTCGGCAGGGGGCTCTAGCTCCTACGAGCAGTACTTC.

The rearrangement links TRBV5-4 to TRBJ1-4, with 7 bases that match TRBD1. V gave up 3 bases and J gave up 3 bases; unmatched junction bases: 5. Germline V gives CDR1 SGHNT, CDR2 YYREEE (reference sequence). This CDR3 region has 15 residues. CDR3 DNA: TGTGCCAGCAGCTCCACAGGGGTACCTAATGAAAAACTGTTTTTT. Amino acid sequence: CASSSTGVPNEKLFF. Filled out from reference TRBV5-4 and TRBJ1-4, the complete variable domain reads ETGVTQSPTHLIKTRGQQVTLRCSSQSGHNTVSWYQQALGQGPQFIFQYYREEENGRGNFPPRFSGLQFPNYSSELNVNALELDDSALYLCASSSTGVPNEKLFFGSGTQLSVL.

The gene calls are TRBV27 and TRBJ2-1; D is unresolved. CDR3 length equals 14 residues. Germline V gene data show CDR1 as MNHEY and CDR2 as SMNVEV (reference sequence). The ends were cut back, 10 bases at V and 7 bases at J, with 20 bases in the middle. The CDR3 nucleotides read TGTGCCACCGATCGGGCTAGTGGCGGTAATGAGCAGTTCTTC. Protein product: CATDRASGGNEQFF.

In nucleotides, the CDR3 is TGTGCCAGCAGCCCCGCACTAGCGTACGGGGAGCTGTTTTTT. Encoded protein: CASSPALAYGELFF. This chain uses TRBV7-2 with TRBJ2-2, with 7 bases that match TRBD2. J gave up 7 bases and V 5 bases, and 7 bases lay outside the gene matches. CDR3 length: 14 residues. Per the germline V gene, CDR1 is SGHTA and CDR2 is FQGNSA.